A selection of T cell receptor beta chains follows, all from one sample in a study of blood T cell repertoires in COVID-19. TCRdb's table, derived via immunoSEQ multiplex PCR, lists solely in-frame clones and lacks some. This sample has hundreds of thousands of clones, with 70% to 90% found just once. Source material: PBMCs or T cells enriched from blood (not recorded which). These TCRs come from a woman aged 18-35 years with acute COVID-19. The CDR3 runs from the conserved cysteine through the conserved F or W. Fields, in order: clone size, J gene, D gene, V gene, CDR3 protein, CDR3 DNA. The D gene is left open where the match is weak. Not all rows give a size; the values are once, few, many and, for expanded clones, a class.

-	TRBJ2-6	-	TRBV4-3	CASSQERYSGANVLTF	TGCGCCAGCAGCCAAGAACGGTACTCTGGGGCCAACGTCCTGACTTTC
-	TRBJ1-5	-	TRBV5-1	CASSFGGINQPQHF	TGCGCCAGCAGCTTCGGAGGGATCAATCAGCCCCAGCATTTT
-	TRBJ1-2	-	TRBV28	CASSLSGGKGYTF	TGTGCCAGCAGTTTGTCGGGGGGAAAAGGCTACACCTTC
-	TRBJ1-2	-	TRBV9	CASSKDRYYGYTF	TGTGCCAGCAGCAAAGACAGGTACTATGGCTACACCTTC
-	TRBJ1-4	TRBD1	TRBV4-1	CASSQRGGQANEKLFF	TGCGCCAGCAGCCAAAGGGGGGGACAGGCTAATGAAAAACTGTTTTTT
-	TRBJ1-1	TRBD1	TRBV4-3	CASSQGTGGRGSFF	TGCGCCAGCAGCCAAGGGACAGGGGGTCGGGGCTCTTTCTTT
-	TRBJ1-2	TRBD1	TRBV29-1	CSVNEATGGGYTF	TGCAGCGTTAATGAGGCTACAGGGGGTGGCTACACCTTC
-	TRBJ1-1	-	TRBV21-1	CASSKVEGISTEAFF	TGTGCCAGCAGCAAAGTCGAGGGTATAAGCACTGAAGCTTTCTTT
once	TRBJ2-7	-	TRBV30	CAWSVGQGRLYEQYF	TGTGCCTGGAGTGTCGGCCAGGGTAGGCTCTACGAGCAGTACTTC
-	TRBJ2-2	TRBD1	TRBV19	CASSPTRQGANTGELFF	TGTGCCAGTAGTCCGACACGACAGGGCGCGAACACCGGGGAGCTGTTTTTT
-	TRBJ2-3	TRBD2	TRBV6-2/TRBV6-3	CASSLSGGALNTQYF	TGTGCCAGCAGTCTTAGCGGGGGGGCCCTAAATACGCAGTATTTT
few	TRBJ1-4	TRBD1	TRBV28	CASSLGTGVFSANEKLFF	TGTGCCAGCAGTTTGGGGACAGGGGTTTTTTCGGCTAATGAAAAACTGTTTTTT
-	TRBJ2-3	TRBD1	TRBV27	CASSFRGSTDTQYF	TGTGCCAGCAGTTTCAGGGGGAGCACAGATACGCAGTATTTT
few	TRBJ2-7	-	TRBV3-1/TRBV3-2	CASSQAEGDSSYEQYF	TGTGCCAGCAGCCAGGCAGAAGGGGATAGCTCCTACGAGCAGTACTTC
-	TRBJ1-4	-	TRBV7-2	CASTQNQASNEKLFF	TGTGCCAGCACCCAAAACCAGGCGTCTAATGAAAAACTGTTTTTT
-	TRBJ2-2	-	TRBV28	CASSFWQATNTGELFF	TGTGCCAGCAGTTTTTGGCAGGCGACGAACACCGGGGAGCTGTTTTTT
-	TRBJ2-7	TRBD2	TRBV28	CASSLLTSGRQYEQYF	TGTGCCAGCAGTTTACTGACTAGCGGGAGGCAATACGAGCAGTACTTC
-	TRBJ1-6	-	TRBV18	CASSPLTLRSYNSPLHF	TGTGCCAGCTCGCCGTTGACACTCCGCTCCTATAATTCACCCCTCCACTTT
-	TRBJ2-7	-	TRBV29-1	CSVEDKIRRGQYF	TGCAGCGTTGAAGATAAAATCCGTCGAGGACAGTACTTC
-	TRBJ2-2	-	TRBV7-3	CASSRQHGELFF	TGTGCCAGCAGCCGACAGCACGGGGAGCTGTTTTTT
-	TRBJ2-1	TRBD1	TRBV18	CASSPPRGGDRGLNEQFF	TGTGCCAGCTCACCACCGAGAGGGGGGGACAGGGGGCTGAATGAGCAGTTCTTC
-	TRBJ2-2	-	TRBV5-1	CASSLAGTGELFF	TGCGCCAGCAGCTTGGCCGGGACCGGGGAGCTGTTTTTT
-	TRBJ1-2	-	TRBV20-1	CSASPQEAFPGYTF	TGCAGTGCTAGTCCGCAGGAAGCCTTCCCTGGCTACACCTTC
-	TRBJ1-1	-	TRBV10-1	CASRGALNTEAFF	TGCGCCAGCAGGGGAGCACTGAACACTGAAGCTTTCTTT
-	TRBJ1-1	-	TRBV7-9	CASSLEQPGNTEAFF	TGTGCCAGCAGCTTAGAACAGCCAGGGAACACTGAAGCTTTCTTT
-	TRBJ2-1	-	TRBV3-1/TRBV3-2	CASSPPPAAGSGEQFF	TGTGCCAGCAGCCCCCCCCCAGCTGCAGGGTCCGGGGAGCAGTTCTTC
-	TRBJ1-6	-	TRBV27	CASSLGGSPLHF	TGTGCCAGCAGTTTGGGGGGTTCACCCCTCCACTTT
-	TRBJ2-3	-	TRBV7-2	CASSLEARYTQYF	TGTGCCAGCAGCTTAGAAGCGCGGTATACGCAGTATTTT
-	TRBJ2-7	TRBD2	TRBV5-1	CASKERGASYEQYF	TGCGCCAGCAAGGAGCGGGGGGCTTCCTACGAGCAGTACTTC
once	TRBJ2-7	TRBD1	TRBV6-5	CASTVWGQNNYEQYF	TGTGCCAGCACCGTGTGGGGACAGAATAACTACGAGCAGTACTTC
-	TRBJ2-7	-	TRBV7-8	CASSFGLASYEQYF	TGTGCCAGCAGCTTTGGTTTAGCCTCCTACGAGCAGTACTTC
-	TRBJ2-2	TRBD2	TRBV28	CASTTPFSGRGGELFF	TGTGCCAGCACCACCCCGTTTAGCGGGAGGGGTGGGGAGCTGTTTTTT
-	TRBJ2-7	-	TRBV20-1	CSASTPRDGAYEQYF	TGCAGTGCTAGTACGCCCCGAGACGGAGCCTACGAGCAGTACTTC
-	TRBJ2-7	TRBD2	TRBV10-2	CASSAGLRGRERSEQYF	TGCGCCAGCAGTGCAGGGCTTCGCGGGAGGGAGCGAAGCGAGCAGTACTTC
-	TRBJ1-2	-	TRBV25-1	CASSENRVANYGYTF	TGTGCCAGCAGTGAAAACAGGGTAGCCAACTATGGCTACACCTTC
-	TRBJ1-2	-	TRBV25-1	CASSEGRGGAFGYGYTF	TGTGCCAGCAGTGAAGGGCGGGGAGGGGCTTTCGGCTATGGCTACACCTTC
once	TRBJ1-5	TRBD1	TRBV27	CASSPDRVNQPQHF	TGTGCCAGCAGCCCCGACAGGGTCAATCAGCCCCAGCATTTT
-	TRBJ2-2	-	TRBV10-2	CASSEQNTGELFF	TGCGCCAGCAGTGAGCAGAACACCGGGGAGCTGTTTTTT
-	TRBJ1-4	-	TRBV15	CATSRDGEANEKLFF	TGTGCCACCAGCAGAGATGGGGAGGCTAATGAAAAACTGTTTTTT
-	TRBJ2-2	TRBD1	TRBV7-9	CASSSLGGQGLRAGELFF	TGTGCCAGCAGCTCCCTGGGGGGACAGGGACTGAGAGCCGGGGAGCTGTTTTTT
-	TRBJ1-5	TRBD1	TRBV7-2	CASSLGTGAQPQHF	TGTGCCAGCAGCTTAGGAACAGGGGCACAGCCCCAGCATTTT
few	TRBJ2-7	TRBD1	TRBV28	CASGYTGTGGGEQYF	TGTGCCAGCGGATATACCGGGACAGGGGGCGGCGAGCAGTACTTC
-	TRBJ2-3	-	TRBV27	CASKSLIAAITDTQYF	TGTGCCAGCAAAAGTCTGATAGCCGCAATCACAGATACGCAGTATTTT
-	TRBJ2-2	-	TRBV19	CASNLVGGKNTGELFF	TGTGCCAGTAACCTGGTCGGGGGAAAGAACACCGGGGAGCTGTTTTTT
-	TRBJ1-2	-	TRBV4-3	CASSQEALSDGYTF	TGCGCCAGCAGCCAAGAGGCACTATCAGATGGCTACACCTTC
-	TRBJ1-2	-	TRBV5-5	CASSSLDRELDGYTF	TGTGCCAGCAGCTCCTTGGACAGAGAGTTAGATGGCTACACCTTC
once	TRBJ2-1	TRBD1	TRBV4-2	CASSQGGTGGGEQFF	TGTGCCAGCAGCCAAGGAGGGACAGGGGGTGGTGAGCAGTTCTTC
-	TRBJ1-1	TRBD1	TRBV7-9	CASSLSRTGAMNTEAFF	TGTGCCAGCAGCTTATCCCGGACAGGGGCGATGAACACTGAAGCTTTCTTT
-	TRBJ2-1	TRBD1	TRBV10-1	CASSKTGSLYNEQFF	TGCGCCAGCAGCAAGACAGGGAGTTTATACAATGAGCAGTTCTTC
-	TRBJ2-1	TRBD1	TRBV9	CASSVGNRGPNNEQFF	TGTGCCAGCAGCGTAGGAAACAGGGGACCTAACAATGAGCAGTTCTTC
-	TRBJ2-7	TRBD1	TRBV19	CASSIRGEQYF	TGTGCCAGTAGTATCAGGGGGGAGCAGTACTTC
-	TRBJ2-5	TRBD2	TRBV14	CASSPKRGGPQTQYF	TGTGCCAGCAGCCCTAAGCGGGGGGGCCCTCAGACCCAGTACTTC
-	TRBJ1-4	-	TRBV11-2	CASTYLGAGNEKLFF	TGTGCCAGCACCTACCTGGGGGCGGGTAATGAAAAACTGTTTTTT
-	TRBJ1-6	TRBD1	TRBV30	CAWSRGQGGSPLHF	TGTGCCTGGAGTCGTGGACAGGGCGGATCACCCCTCCACTTT
-	TRBJ2-7	TRBD1	TRBV7-9	CASSRDRDRSYEQYF	TGTGCCAGCAGCAGAGACCGGGACAGGAGCTACGAGCAGTACTTC
-	TRBJ1-6	TRBD1	TRBV5-1	CASSPEVGQGYSPLHF	TGCGCCAGCAGCCCCGAGGTGGGACAGGGCTATTCACCCCTCCACTTT
-	TRBJ2-1	TRBD2	TRBV7-3	CASSPRTSGGAYNEQFF	TGTGCCAGCAGCCCAAGGACTAGCGGGGGGGCCTACAATGAGCAGTTCTTC